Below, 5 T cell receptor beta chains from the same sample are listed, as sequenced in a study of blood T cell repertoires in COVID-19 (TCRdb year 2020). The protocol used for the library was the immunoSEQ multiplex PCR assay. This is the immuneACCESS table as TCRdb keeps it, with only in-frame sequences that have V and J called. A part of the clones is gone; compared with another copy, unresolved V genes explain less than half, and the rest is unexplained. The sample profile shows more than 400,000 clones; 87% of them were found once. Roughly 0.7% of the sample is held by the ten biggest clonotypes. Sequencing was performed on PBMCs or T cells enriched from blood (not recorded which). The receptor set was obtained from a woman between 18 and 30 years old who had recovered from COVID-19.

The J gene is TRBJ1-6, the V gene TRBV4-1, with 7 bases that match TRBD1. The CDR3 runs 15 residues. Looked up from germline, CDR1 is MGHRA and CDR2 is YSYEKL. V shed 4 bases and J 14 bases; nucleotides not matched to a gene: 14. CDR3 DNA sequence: TGCGCCAGCAGCCCTAGCAAGGGGGCTGGTTGGGCCCTCCACTTT. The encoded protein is CASSPSKGAGWALHF.

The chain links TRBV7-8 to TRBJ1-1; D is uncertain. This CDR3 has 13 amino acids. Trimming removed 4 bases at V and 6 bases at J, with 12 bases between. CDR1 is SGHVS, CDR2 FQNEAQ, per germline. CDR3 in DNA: TGTGCCAGCAGCTCCCTAGCCAGCCCTGAAGCTTTCTTT. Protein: CASSSLASPEAFF.

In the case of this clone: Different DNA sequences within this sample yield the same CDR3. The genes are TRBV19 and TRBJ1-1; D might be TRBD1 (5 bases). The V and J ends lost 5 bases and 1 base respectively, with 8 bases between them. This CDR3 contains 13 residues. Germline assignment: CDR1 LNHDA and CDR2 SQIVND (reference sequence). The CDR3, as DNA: TGTGCCAGTAGTCTTACAGGGAACACTGAAGCTTTCTTT. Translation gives CASSLTGNTEAFF.

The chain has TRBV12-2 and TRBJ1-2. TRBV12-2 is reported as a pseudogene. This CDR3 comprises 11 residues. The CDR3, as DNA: TGTGCAAGTCGCCCCTTATATGGCTACACCTTC. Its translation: CASRPLYGYTF.

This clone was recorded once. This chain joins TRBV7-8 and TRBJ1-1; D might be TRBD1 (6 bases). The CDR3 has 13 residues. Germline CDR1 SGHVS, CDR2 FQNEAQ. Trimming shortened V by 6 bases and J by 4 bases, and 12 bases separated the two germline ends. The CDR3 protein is CASSLQGPTEAFF. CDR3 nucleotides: TGTGCCAGCAGTCTACAGGGTCCCACTGAAGCTTTCTTT.